This T cell receptor (beta chain) is from a study of blood T cells in healthy people across ages. The overall study: Per every two T cells, about one barcoded beta molecule was captured by template switching.

Through a sample-barcoded 5' primer and a J-beta primer mix, a second PCR was run for roughly 7 to 11 cycles. A single record per CDR3 protein comes from TCRdb applying MiXCR to the 5' RACE reads. The sample has 750,000 to 950,000 distinct CDR3 sequences; 40% to 65% are singletons. CDR3 length equals 16 residues. Unmatched junction bases numbered 8, after V lost 5 bases and J lost 6 bases. Sequencing used blood. This TCR was recovered from a man older than 75 in good health. This chain connects TRBV12-3 or TRBV12-4 to TRBJ2-4; 12 bases are shared with TRBD1. CDR3 DNA sequence: TGTGCCAGCAGTCCCGGGACAGGGGGCTCGGGAAACATTCAGTACTTC. Translating gives CASSPGTGGSGNIQYF.